What follows is one TCR beta chain and its context. Its antigen is currently unknown. Trimming took off 0 bases at V and 5 bases at J, with 5 bases between the two ends. Germline values: CDR1 SGHNT, CDR2 YYREEE (reference sequence). This CDR3 is 13 amino acids long. These data belong to a study of T cell repertoires in cytomegalovirus infection. Study information: Matching HLA type, along with CMV infection, was indicated by public TCR beta signatures.

Study-wide results and limits: Dominant in the ex vivo response were TCR beta clonotypes restricted by HLA-C and specific for CMV. Summed frequency of public TCR beta families distinguished CMV carriers with the relevant HLA.

TCRdb re-called the reads through MiXCR, storing one row per CDR3 protein. The data show 300,000 or so distinct CDR3 sequences, about 26% seen once. This TCR derives from a human donor in good health (CMV status not recorded). Some clones in this sample may be carry-over from other donors' samples. Specimen: PBMCs. The rearrangement uses TRBV5-4 and TRBJ2-2; D gene uncertain. CDR3 loop: CASSLGLTGELFF. The CDR3 DNA follows: TGTGCCAGCAGCTTGGGTCTGACCGGGGAGCTGTTTTTT.